What follows are 23 T cell receptor beta chains derived from one specimen sequenced in a study of early T cells in non-severe SARS-CoV-2 infection (dated by TCRdb to the early 2020s). The protocol used for the library was 5' RACE. Instrument used: NextSeq 500. The raw public data were reprocessed by TCRdb itself: fastp quality trimming at Q25, MiXCR clonotype calling, in-frame beta chains only. Identical CDR3 proteins give one entry, which carries the most common genes and DNA. Counted in this sample were 100,000 to 130,000 distinct CDR3 sequences; around 10% of them appeared once. Around 8% of the sample goes to the ten largest clones. The sequenced sample consisted of whole blood. Receptor source: an adult who was a healthcare worker with PCR-confirmed SARS-CoV-2 infection or an uninfected control (not recorded which).

This clonotype was counted only a few times. The chain joins TRBV7-2 to TRBJ2-1, with D uncertain. Trimming left V 5 bases short and J 9 bases short, with 11 bases between. Germline CDR1 SGHTA, CDR2 FQGNSA. This CDR3 comprises 12 residues. The CDR3 reads CASSVTGREQFF. The DNA of the CDR3 is TGTGCCAGCAGCGTGACGGGCCGTGAGCAGTTCTTC. Supplemented by reference TRBV7-2 and TRBJ2-1, the full variable domain reads GAGVSQSPSNKVTEKGKDVELRCDPISGHTALYWYRQSLGQGLEFLIYFQGNSAPDKSGLPSDRFSAERTGGSVSTLTIQRTQQEDSAVYLCASSVTGREQFFGPGTRLTVL.

This clonotype was observed a few times. This rearrangement joins TRBV6-6 to TRBJ2-2; D not resolved. V lost 4 bases to trimming and J lost 5 bases, with 11 bases between them. This CDR3 comprises 14 residues. CDR1 and CDR2 (germline): MNHNY, SVGAGI (reference sequence). The CDR3 DNA reads TGTGCCAGCAGTTCTTCCAGATTAACCGGGGAGCTGTTTTTT. Translating it yields CASSSSRLTGELFF.

This clonotype was recorded a few times. The chain couples TRBV29-1 to TRBJ1-1; 8 nucleotides line up with TRBD1. V was pared by 7 bases and J by 4 bases, with 5 bases of the junction left unmatched. The CDR3 extends over 12 amino acids. The germline CDR1 and CDR2 sequences are SQVTM and ANQGSEA. CDR3 bases: TGCAGCGCCCAAACAGGGGGCACTGAAGCTTTCTTT. Residues: CSAQTGGTEAFF.

The genes are TRBV11-2 and TRBJ2-7; D is ambiguous. The CDR3 length is 15 residues. CDR1 is SGHAT and CDR2 is FQNNGV in the germline V gene. Trimming shortened V by 1 base and J by 4 bases, and 14 bases separated the two germline ends. The CDR3 DNA is TGTGCCAGCAGCTTAGGTCGCGCCGCTACTTACGAGCAGTACTTC. Amino acids: CASSLGRAATYEQYF.

The V call is TRBV24-1, the J call TRBJ2-1; 10 nucleotides agree with TRBD2. Germline lookup yields CDR1 KGHDR and CDR2 SFDVKD. This CDR3 is 14 amino acids long. V was pared by 2 bases and J by 9 bases, with 3 bases of the junction left unmatched. CDR3 DNA: TGTGCCACCAGTGATTCACTAGCGGGACGTGAGCAGTTCTTC. Encoded protein: CATSDSLAGREQFF.

The genes are TRBV7-8 and TRBJ2-7; 9 bases agree with TRBD2. Trimming cost V 5 bases and J 2 bases; bases outside gene matches: 7. Germline loops: CDR1 SGHVS, CDR2 FQNEAQ. The CDR3 has 15 amino acids. CDR3 coding DNA: TGTGCCAGCAGCGATACTAGCGGGCCCACCTACGAGCAGTACTTC. Protein sequence: CASSDTSGPTYEQYF.

There are a few counts of this clonotype. The J gene is TRBJ2-2, the V gene TRBV7-2; D is unclear. Between the trimmed V and J ends, which lost 4 bases and 3 bases, there was a span of 9 bases. The CDR3 extends over 14 amino acids. Germline V gene data show CDR1 as SGHTA and CDR2 as FQGNSA. The CDR3 DNA sequence: TGTGCCAGCAGCTCCCAAACCTACACCGGGGAGCTGTTTTTT. Translated, it gives CASSSQTYTGELFF. Looking up the rest from reference TRBV7-2 and TRBJ2-2 gives the full variable domain: GAGVSQSPSNKVTEKGKDVELRCDPISGHTALYWYRQSLGQGLEFLIYFQGNSAPDKSGLPSDRFSAERTGGSVSTLTIQRTQQEDSAVYLCASSSQTYTGELFFGEGSRLTVL.

This chain uses TRBV28 with TRBJ2-1, with 7 bases fitting TRBD2. V lost 3 bases to trimming and J lost 4 bases; unmatched junction nucleotides: 6. Per the germline V gene, CDR1 is MDHEN and CDR2 is SYDVKM. The CDR3 is 15 amino acids. The CDR3 region is CASSFTPSGYNEQFF. In DNA, the CDR3 is TGTGCCAGCAGTTTCACCCCTAGCGGTTACAATGAGCAGTTCTTC.

The table lists this clonotype with many counts. The CDR3 loop is CASSPGITEAFF. CDR3 coding DNA: TGTGCCAGCAGCCCAGGTATCACTGAAGCTTTCTTT. The rearrangement joins TRBV7-9 to TRBJ1-1; unclear D gene. The CDR3 runs to 12 residues. The V and J ends lost 5 bases and 4 bases respectively, with 8 bases between them. Germline loops: CDR1 SEHNR, CDR2 FQNEAQ (reference sequence).

The rearrangement uses TRBV10-2 and TRBJ2-1; D is possibly TRBD1 (5 bases). From germline, CDR1 is WSHSY and CDR2 SAAADI. The germline V and J ends were trimmed by 7 bases and 0 bases, with 7 bases remaining between them. The CDR3 loop spans 13 amino acids. The CDR3 nucleotides are TGCGCCAGCAAGGGGTCCTCCTACAATGAGCAGTTCTTC. Amino acids: CASKGSSYNEQFF.

A few counts support this clonotype. This rearrangement joins TRBV18 to TRBJ1-1; maybe TRBD1 (6 bases). V lost 6 bases, J lost 6 bases, and 14 bases lay in between. From germline, CDR1 is KGHSH and CDR2 LQKENI. CDR3 length: 13 amino acids. The CDR3, as DNA: TGTGCCAGCTCGAGACAGGCCGGCGCTGAAGCTTTCTTT. Amino acid sequence: CASSRQAGAEAFF.

This clonotype was observed at least ten times. The CDR3, as DNA: TGTGCCAGTAGTATACGTAGCGGGAGAGATACGCAGTATTTT. Its translation: CASSIRSGRDTQYF. The chain uses TRBV19 and TRBJ2-3; 9 bases map to TRBD2. From germline, CDR1 is LNHDA and CDR2 SQIVND (reference sequence). The CDR3 length is 14 residues. Trimming cost V 2 bases and J 5 bases; bases outside gene matches: 2.

This clonotype was observed many times. The CDR3 bases are TGTGCCAGCAGTCCGTCTCGACAGGGAAAAGAGACCCAGTACTTC. This encodes CASSPSRQGKETQYF. This chain uses TRBV27 with TRBJ2-5; TRBD1 matches 7 bases. The CDR3 extends over 15 amino acids. V lost 5 bases to trimming and J lost 3 bases; unmatched junction nucleotides: 9. CDR1 is MNHEY, CDR2 SMNVEV, per germline (reference sequence).

This clonotype was recorded at least ten times. The genes are TRBV18 and TRBJ2-2; D gene ambiguous. The CDR3 is 14 amino acids. Germline V gene sequence: CDR1 KGHSH, CDR2 LQKENI. V was clipped by 5 bases and J by 2 bases, with 9 bases between them. The CDR3, as DNA: TGTGCCAGCTCAGGAGAGGTCAACACCGGGGAGCTGTTTTTT. This encodes CASSGEVNTGELFF.

This clonotype has at least ten counts. CDR3 protein: CASSVLVEQYF. As DNA, the CDR3 is TGTGCCAGCAGCGTACTGGTCGAGCAGTACTTC. The J gene is TRBJ2-7, the V gene TRBV7-9; D is unclear. CDR3 length: 11 residues. Trimming pared 5 bases from V and 6 bases from J, leaving 8 bases between. Germline V gene lookup returns CDR1 SEHNR and CDR2 FQNEAQ (reference sequence).

The chain combines TRBV10-2 with TRBJ2-7; D is uncertain. This CDR3 region has 12 residues. Trimming shortened V by 7 bases and J by 5 bases, and 12 bases separated the two germline ends. Germline CDR1 is WSHSY and CDR2 is SAAADI. CDR3 sequence reads: CASKEMRNEQYF. As DNA, the CDR3 is TGCGCCAGCAAAGAAATGCGGAACGAGCAGTACTTC.

This chain connects TRBV4-1 to TRBJ1-4, with D unresolved. V was trimmed by 5 bases and J by 7 bases, leaving 11 bases between them. Germline CDR1 and CDR2: MGHRA and YSYEKL. CDR3 length: 13 residues. CDR3 bases: TGCGCCAGCAGCTTCCGTCTTGGTGAAAAACTGTTTTTT. Residues: CASSFRLGEKLFF.

This clonotype was picked up many times. J is TRBJ2-7 and V is TRBV20-1; D not resolved. CDR3 length equals 12 residues. Germline CDR1 is DFQATT and CDR2 is SNEGSKA (reference sequence). Trimming removed 0 bases at V and 5 bases at J, with 8 bases between. Here the CDR3 reads CSARDQSHEQYF. CDR3 DNA: TGCAGTGCTAGAGATCAGAGCCACGAGCAGTACTTC.

The chain combines TRBV28 with TRBJ2-5; 9 bases agree with TRBD1. Trimming took 2 bases from V and 5 from J; bases not matched to a gene: 3. Germline V gives CDR1 MDHEN, CDR2 SYDVKM. The length of the CDR3 is 14 residues. The CDR3: CASSLIGQGETQYF. CDR3 nucleotides: TGTGCCAGCAGTTTAATCGGACAGGGGGAGACCCAGTACTTC. The complete variable domain, with remaining parts taken from reference TRBV28 and TRBJ2-5, reads DVKVTQSSRYLVKRTGEKVFLECVQDMDHENMFWYRQDPGLGLRLIYFSYDVKMKEKGDIPEGYSVSREKKERFSLILESASTNQTSMYLCASSLIGQGETQYFGPGTRLLVL.

This clonotype was recorded a few times. The CDR3 nucleotides are TGCAGCGTTGCCAGCGGGCTAGACAATGAGCAGTTCTTC. This encodes CSVASGLDNEQFF. The chain links TRBV29-1 to TRBJ2-1; tentative D call: TRBD2 (6 bases). Germline values: CDR1 SQVTM, CDR2 ANQGSEA. The ends were cut back, 4 bases at V and 5 bases at J, with 12 bases in the middle. There are 13 residues in the CDR3.

The chain has TRBV28 and TRBJ2-1, with 8 bases aligning to TRBD2. The trim removed 5 bases at V and 8 bases at J, leaving 8 bases unmatched. Germline-derived CDR1 and CDR2 are MDHEN and SYDVKM. The CDR3 runs 14 residues. DNA for the CDR3: TGTGCCAGCAGTCCCCCGGGACTAGACGATGAGCAGTTCTTC. It encodes CASSPPGLDDEQFF.

A few counts support this clonotype. The chain couples TRBV11-2 to TRBJ2-1; 15 bases map to TRBD2. The germline CDR1 and CDR2 sequences are SGHAT and FQNNGV. The CDR3 has 18 residues. Losses at the gene ends were 5 bases for V and 2 bases for J; bases not matched to a gene: 7. The CDR3 DNA follows: TGTGCCAGCAGCCCAGGACTAGCGGGAGGGCTCGCCTACAATGAGCAGTTCTTC. Translating gives CASSPGLAGGLAYNEQFF. Based on the CDR3 plus reference TRBV11-2 and TRBJ2-1, the full variable domain is EAGVAQSPRYKIIEKRQSVAFWCNPISGHATLYWYQQILGQGPKLLIQFQNNGVVDDSQLPKDRFSAERLKGVDSTLKIQPAKLEDSAVYLCASSPGLAGGLAYNEQFFGPGTRLTVL.

This clonotype was seen at least ten times. The CDR3 loop reads CASSPRETQYF. CDR3 DNA: TGTGCCAGCTCACCACGTGAGACCCAGTACTTC. The chain links TRBV18 to TRBJ2-5; D is uncertain. Germline CDR1 reads KGHSH; CDR2 reads LQKENI. The CDR3 consists of 11 residues. V was cut by 1 base and J by 5 bases, with 2 bases left in between.